These T cell receptor beta chains were read from a single sample in a study of T cell responses to AZD1222 COVID-19 vaccine. Using immunoSEQ multiplex PCR, the repertoire was profiled, and TCRdb retains in-frame clones only, with some absent. The data show more than 120,000 clones, roughly 90% seen once. The sequences come from peripheral blood, collected 28 days after the second AZD1222 dose. These receptor sequences come from an adult who received the AZD1222 COVID-19 vaccine. CDR3s include the opening cysteine and the closing phenylalanine or tryptophan. The order of the fields is D gene, J gene, V gene, clone size, CDR3 protein, CDR3 DNA. D genes are given only for firm matches. Size is stated for part of the rows, as once, few or many counts, or as a class when the clone is expanded.

NA TRBJ2-3 TRBV7-2 NA CASSGRLDSTTDTQYF TGTGCCAGCAGCGGGCGACTAGATAGTACTACGGATACGCAGTATTTT
NA TRBJ1-4 TRBV15 NA CATSRDVVGYTNEKLFF TGTGCCACCAGCAGAGACGTGGTGGGATACACTAATGAAAAACTGTTTTTT
NA TRBJ2-1 TRBV4-2 few CASSQVASSSYNEQFF TGTGCCAGCAGCCAAGTTGCGAGCAGCTCCTACAATGAGCAGTTCTTC
NA TRBJ2-1 TRBV5-4 once CASSSESRSYNEQFF TGTGCCAGCAGCTCGGAAAGCCGCTCCTACAATGAGCAGTTCTTC
TRBD1 TRBJ2-5 TRBV11-2 once CASSSDRGLETQYF TGTGCCAGCAGCTCCGACAGGGGGTTGGAGACCCAGTACTTC
NA TRBJ1-3 TRBV19 NA CASTSGNSGNTIYF TGTGCCAGTACGTCAGGGAACTCTGGAAACACCATATATTTT
NA TRBJ1-2 TRBV28 NA CASSFGFEVWYTF TGTGCCAGCAGTTTTGGGTTCGAAGTATGGTACACCTTC
TRBD2 TRBJ2-6 TRBV7-3 NA CASSSLGRGVSGANVLTF TGTGCCAGCAGCTCACTAGGACGGGGGGTCTCTGGGGCCAACGTCCTGACTTTC
NA TRBJ2-1 TRBV7-8 NA CASSLFRGVLYDEQFF TGTGCCAGCAGCCTTTTTAGGGGGGTCCTGTACGATGAGCAGTTCTTC
NA TRBJ1-1 TRBV28 NA CASSPPGADRTAEAFF TGTGCCAGCAGTCCCCCGGGGGCGGACCGAACAGCTGAAGCTTTCTTT
NA TRBJ1-1 TRBV6-6 NA CASRANGEAFF TGTGCCAGCAGAGCCAATGGTGAAGCTTTCTTT
NA TRBJ1-1 TRBV30 NA CAWSRDLNTEAFF TGTGCCTGGAGTAGGGACCTTAACACTGAAGCTTTCTTT
NA TRBJ1-6 TRBV7-2 NA CASSLEWRSVVLHF TGTGCCAGCAGCTTAGAATGGCGGAGCGTCGTCCTCCACTTT
NA TRBJ1-3 TRBV6-5 NA CASSKFRSSGNTIYF TGTGCCAGCAGTAAATTCCGTAGCTCTGGAAACACCATATATTTT
TRBD2 TRBJ2-2 TRBV10-3 few CAISEISGSGTGELFF TGTGCCATCAGTGAAATTAGCGGGAGTGGTACCGGGGAGCTGTTTTTT
TRBD1 TRBJ2-3 TRBV6-5 once CASRRGTELTDTQYF TGTGCCAGCAGACGTGGGACAGAGCTTACAGATACGCAGTATTTT
NA TRBJ2-1 TRBV29-1 once CSAGGTDYNEQFF TGCAGCGCCGGAGGGACAGACTACAATGAGCAGTTCTTC
TRBD1 TRBJ2-7 TRBV7-2 NA CASSLVSGTGRNEQYF TGTGCCAGCAGCTTAGTGTCCGGGACAGGGAGAAACGAGCAGTACTTC
TRBD1 TRBJ1-6 TRBV18 NA CASSADRGLGSSPLHF TGTGCCAGCTCAGCCGACAGGGGGCTAGGGAGTTCACCCCTCCACTTT